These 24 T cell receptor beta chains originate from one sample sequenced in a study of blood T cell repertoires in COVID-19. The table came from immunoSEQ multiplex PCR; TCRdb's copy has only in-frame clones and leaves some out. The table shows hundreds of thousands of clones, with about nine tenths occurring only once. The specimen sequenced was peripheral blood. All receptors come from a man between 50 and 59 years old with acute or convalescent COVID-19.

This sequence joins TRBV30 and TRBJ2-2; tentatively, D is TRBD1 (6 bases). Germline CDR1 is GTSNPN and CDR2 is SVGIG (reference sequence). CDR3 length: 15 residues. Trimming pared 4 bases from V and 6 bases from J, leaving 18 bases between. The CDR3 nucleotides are TGTGCCTGGAACCTAGGGATTTCAGGGGCCGGGGAGCTGTTTTTT. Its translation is CAWNLGISGAGELFF.

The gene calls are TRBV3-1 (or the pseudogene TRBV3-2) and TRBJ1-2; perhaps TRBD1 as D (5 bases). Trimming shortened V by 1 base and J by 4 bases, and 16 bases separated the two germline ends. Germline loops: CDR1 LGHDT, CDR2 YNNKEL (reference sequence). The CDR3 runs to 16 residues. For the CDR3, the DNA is TGTGCCAGCAGCCAAGCGGGTGTTTCGACAGCCTATGGCTACACCTTC. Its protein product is CASSQAGVSTAYGYTF.

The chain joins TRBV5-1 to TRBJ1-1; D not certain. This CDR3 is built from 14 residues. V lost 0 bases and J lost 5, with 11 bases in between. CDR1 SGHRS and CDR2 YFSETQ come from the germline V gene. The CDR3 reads CASSLDTGRTEAFF. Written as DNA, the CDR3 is TGCGCCAGCAGCTTGGATACGGGGAGGACTGAAGCTTTCTTT.

The CDR3 sequence is CASSEAMTGEQYF. CDR3 sequence (DNA): TGTGCCAGCAGTGAAGCTATGACAGGCGAGCAGTACTTC. The rearrangement links TRBV6-1 to TRBJ2-7, with D possibly matching TRBD1 (6 bases). The V gene lost 0 bases and the J gene lost 6 bases, with 9 bases spanning the gap. The CDR3 covers 13 residues. Germline loops: CDR1 MNHNS, CDR2 SASEGT.

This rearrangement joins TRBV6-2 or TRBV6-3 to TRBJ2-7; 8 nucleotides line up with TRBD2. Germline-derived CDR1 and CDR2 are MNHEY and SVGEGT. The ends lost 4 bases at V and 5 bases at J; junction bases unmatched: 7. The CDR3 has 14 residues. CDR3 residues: CASSFTGGIHEQYF. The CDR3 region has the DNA TGTGCCAGCAGTTTTACGGGAGGGATCCACGAGCAGTACTTC.

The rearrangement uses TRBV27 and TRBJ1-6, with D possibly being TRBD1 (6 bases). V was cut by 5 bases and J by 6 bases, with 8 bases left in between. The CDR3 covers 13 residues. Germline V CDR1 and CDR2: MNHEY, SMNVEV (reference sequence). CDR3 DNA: TGTGCCAGCAGTCAGGGGCCTAATTCACCCCTCCACTTT. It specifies CASSQGPNSPLHF.

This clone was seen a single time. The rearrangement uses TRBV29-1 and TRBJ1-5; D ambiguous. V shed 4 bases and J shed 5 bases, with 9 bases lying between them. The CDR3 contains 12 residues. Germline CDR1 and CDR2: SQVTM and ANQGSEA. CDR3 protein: CSVANTDQPQHF. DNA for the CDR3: TGCAGCGTTGCAAACACCGATCAGCCCCAGCATTTT.

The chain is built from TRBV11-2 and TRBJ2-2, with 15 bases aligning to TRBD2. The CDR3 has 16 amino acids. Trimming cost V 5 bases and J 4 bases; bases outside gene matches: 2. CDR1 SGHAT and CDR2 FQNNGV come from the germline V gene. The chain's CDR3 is CASSTGLAGGTGELFF. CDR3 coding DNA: TGTGCCAGCAGCACGGGACTAGCGGGGGGCACCGGGGAGCTGTTTTTT.

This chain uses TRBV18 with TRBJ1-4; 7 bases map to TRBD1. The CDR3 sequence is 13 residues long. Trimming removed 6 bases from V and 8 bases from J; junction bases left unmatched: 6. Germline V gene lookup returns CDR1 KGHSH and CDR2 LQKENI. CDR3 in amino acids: CASSTGSGEKLFF. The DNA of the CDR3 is TGTGCCAGCTCGACAGGGTCGGGGGAAAAACTGTTTTTT. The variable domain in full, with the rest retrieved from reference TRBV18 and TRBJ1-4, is NAGVMQNPRHLVRRRGQEARLRCSPMKGHSHVYWYRQLPEEGLKFMVYLQKENIIDESGMPKERFSAEFPKEGPSILRIQQVVRGDSAAYFCASSTGSGEKLFFGSGTQLSVL.

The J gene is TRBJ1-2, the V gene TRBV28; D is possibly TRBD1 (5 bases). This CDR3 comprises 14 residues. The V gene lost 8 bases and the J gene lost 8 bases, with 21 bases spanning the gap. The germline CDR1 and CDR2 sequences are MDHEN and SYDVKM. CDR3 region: CASYRSGRAGGYTF. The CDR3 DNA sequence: TGTGCCAGCTATCGCAGTGGCAGGGCTGGGGGCTACACCTTC.

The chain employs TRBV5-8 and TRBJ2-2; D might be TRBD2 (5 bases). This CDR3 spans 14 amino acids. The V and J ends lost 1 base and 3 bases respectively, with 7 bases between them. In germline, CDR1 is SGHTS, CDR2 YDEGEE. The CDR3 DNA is TGTGCCAGCAGCTTGTTGAGGGACACCGGGGAGCTGTTTTTT. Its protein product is CASSLLRDTGELFF.

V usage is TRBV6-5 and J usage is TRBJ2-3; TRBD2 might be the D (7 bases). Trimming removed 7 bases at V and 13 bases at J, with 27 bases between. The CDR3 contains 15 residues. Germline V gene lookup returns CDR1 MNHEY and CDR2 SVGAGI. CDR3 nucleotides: TGTGCCAGCACTTTCGGGGGGCCAGACACATACGCGGAGTATTTT. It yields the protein CASTFGGPDTYAEYF.

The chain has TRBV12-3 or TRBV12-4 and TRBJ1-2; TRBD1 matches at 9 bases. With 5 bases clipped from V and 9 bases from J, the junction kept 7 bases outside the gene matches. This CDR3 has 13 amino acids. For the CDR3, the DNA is TGTGCCAGCAGTACACGGACAGGGGCTAGCTACACCTTC. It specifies CASSTRTGASYTF.

As DNA, the CDR3 is TGTGCCAGCAGCTTAGAGGGACTAGCGGGGGGGCGAAATGAGCAGTTCTTC. Translating gives CASSLEGLAGGRNEQFF. V and J are TRBV7-2 and TRBJ2-1; 16 positions match TRBD2. Germline CDR1 reads SGHTA; CDR2 reads FQGNSA. The CDR3 is 17 amino acids. V lost 1 base to trimming and J lost 7 bases; unmatched junction nucleotides: 4.

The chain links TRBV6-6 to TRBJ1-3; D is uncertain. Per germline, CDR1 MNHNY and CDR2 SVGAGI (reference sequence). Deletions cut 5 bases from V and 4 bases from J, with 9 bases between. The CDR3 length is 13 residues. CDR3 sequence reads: CASSLSRGNTIYF. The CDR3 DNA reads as TGTGCCAGCAGTCTGTCCAGGGGAAACACCATATATTTT.

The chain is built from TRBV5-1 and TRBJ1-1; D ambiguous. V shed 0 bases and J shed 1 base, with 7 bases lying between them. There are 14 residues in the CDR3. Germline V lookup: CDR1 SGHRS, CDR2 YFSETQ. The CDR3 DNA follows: TGCGCCAGCAGCTTGGTTGCCGGGAACACTGAAGCTTTCTTT. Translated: CASSLVAGNTEAFF.

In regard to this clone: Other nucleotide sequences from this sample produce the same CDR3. The CDR3 region has the DNA TGTGCCAGCAGTAGACAGGGACACACTGAAGCTTTCTTT. This translates into CASSRQGHTEAFF. This chain links TRBV2 with TRBJ1-1; 7 bases are a match to TRBD1. After removal of 5 bases from V and 3 bases from J, the junction contained 3 bases not matched to a gene. The CDR3 spans 13 residues. Germline CDR1 and CDR2: SNHLY and FYNNEI.

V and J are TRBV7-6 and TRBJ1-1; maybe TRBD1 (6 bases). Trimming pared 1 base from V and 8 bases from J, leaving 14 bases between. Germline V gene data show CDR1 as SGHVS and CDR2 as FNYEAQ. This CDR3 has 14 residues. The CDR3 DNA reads TGTGCCAGCAGCTTAGTAAGTGCACAGGGAGAAGCTTTCTTT. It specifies CASSLVSAQGEAFF.

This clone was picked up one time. Here the CDR3 DNA reads TGTGCCAGTACCAGGACAGGGGAAAACATTCAGTACTTC. It codes for CASTRTGENIQYF. This chain links TRBV19 with TRBJ2-4; 9 bases match TRBD1. This CDR3 has 13 amino acids. V gave up 7 bases and J gave up 5 bases; unmatched junction bases: 3. CDR1 and CDR2 from the germline V gene are LNHDA and SQIVND (reference sequence). Complete variable domain (other parts from reference TRBV19 and TRBJ2-4): DGGITQSPKYLFRKEGQNVTLSCEQNLNHDAMYWYRQDPGQGLRLIYYSQIVNDFQKGDIAEGYSVSREKKESFPLTVTSAQKNPTAFYLCASTRTGENIQYFGAGTRLSVL.

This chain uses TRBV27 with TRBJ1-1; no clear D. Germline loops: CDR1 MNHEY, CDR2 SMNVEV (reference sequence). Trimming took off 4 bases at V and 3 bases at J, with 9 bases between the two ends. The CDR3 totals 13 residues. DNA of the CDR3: TGTGCCAGCAGTTATGAGGAGGACACTGAAGCTTTCTTT. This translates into CASSYEEDTEAFF.

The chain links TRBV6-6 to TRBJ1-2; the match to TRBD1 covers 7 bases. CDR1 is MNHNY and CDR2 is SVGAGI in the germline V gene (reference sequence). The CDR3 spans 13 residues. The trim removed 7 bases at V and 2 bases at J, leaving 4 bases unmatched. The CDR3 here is CASTMTGNYGYTF. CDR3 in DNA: TGTGCCAGCACCATGACAGGGAACTATGGCTACACCTTC.

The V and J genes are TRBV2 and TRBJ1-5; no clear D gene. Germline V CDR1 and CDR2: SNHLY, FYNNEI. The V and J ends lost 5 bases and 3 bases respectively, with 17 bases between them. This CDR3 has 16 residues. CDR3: CASSLTRTGVNQPQHF. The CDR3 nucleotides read TGTGCCAGCAGTCTTACCCGAACGGGAGTCAATCAGCCCCAGCATTTT.

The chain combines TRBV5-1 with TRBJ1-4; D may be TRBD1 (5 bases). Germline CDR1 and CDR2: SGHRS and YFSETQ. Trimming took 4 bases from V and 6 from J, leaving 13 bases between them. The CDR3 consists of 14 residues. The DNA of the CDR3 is TGCGCCAGCAGCCCCCCGGGGGTGGATGAAAAACTGTTTTTT. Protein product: CASSPPGVDEKLFF. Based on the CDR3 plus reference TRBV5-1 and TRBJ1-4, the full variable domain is KAGVTQTPRYLIKTRGQQVTLSCSPISGHRSVSWYQQTPGQGLQFLFEYFSETQRNKGNFPGRFSGRQFSNSRSEMNVSTLELGDSALYLCASSPPGVDEKLFFGSGTQLSVL.

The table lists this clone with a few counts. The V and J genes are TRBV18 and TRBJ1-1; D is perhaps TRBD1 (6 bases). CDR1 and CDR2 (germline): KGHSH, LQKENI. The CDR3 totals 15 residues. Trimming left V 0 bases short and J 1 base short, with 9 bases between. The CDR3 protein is CASSPPWGQNTEAFF. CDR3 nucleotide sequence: TGTGCCAGCTCACCACCATGGGGGCAGAACACTGAAGCTTTCTTT.